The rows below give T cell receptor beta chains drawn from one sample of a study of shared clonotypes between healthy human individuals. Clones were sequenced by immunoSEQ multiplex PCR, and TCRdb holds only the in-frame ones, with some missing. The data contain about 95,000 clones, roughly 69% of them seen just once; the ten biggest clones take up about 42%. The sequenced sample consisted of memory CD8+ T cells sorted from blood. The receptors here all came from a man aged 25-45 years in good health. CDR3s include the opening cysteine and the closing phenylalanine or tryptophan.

CDR3: CASSESGTRLYNEQFF
J: TRBJ2-1
V: TRBV25-1

CDR3: CASSRLRFPGGSNQPQHF
J: TRBJ1-5
V: TRBV19

CDR3: CASSFLLGQLHNEQFF
J: TRBJ2-1
V: TRBV28

CDR3: CASSSRDRGDTEAFF
J: TRBJ1-1
V: TRBV7-9

CDR3: CASSLLPGGPRETQYF
J: TRBJ2-5
V: TRBV5-5

CDR3: CSVGQGANEQYF
J: TRBJ2-7
V: TRBV29-1

CDR3: CASSAGESGELFF
J: TRBJ2-2
V: TRBV6-1

CDR3: CATSLGLAGVIDTGELFF
J: TRBJ2-2
V: TRBV15

CDR3: CASSYPLYEQYF
J: TRBJ2-7
V: TRBV7-9

CDR3: CASSRGGSTDTQYF
J: TRBJ2-3
V: TRBV13

CDR3: CASSADRYEQYF
J: TRBJ2-7
V: TRBV25-1

CDR3: CASSVSNTGELFF
J: TRBJ2-2
V: TRBV6-4

CDR3: CASSGTVSGNTIYF
J: TRBJ1-3
V: TRBV9

CDR3: CASSKEAAYEQYF
J: TRBJ2-7
V: TRBV5-4

CDR3: CASSLGGGAYNEQFF
J: TRBJ2-1
V: TRBV5-1

CDR3: CASSSGTGAYYGYTF
J: TRBJ1-2
V: TRBV5-6

CDR3: CASSEAGMYSGNTIYF
J: TRBJ1-3
V: TRBV2

CDR3: CASSLQGQATEAFF
J: TRBJ1-1
V: TRBV7-6

CDR3: CASSGGGALGNEQFF
J: TRBJ2-1
V: TRBV5-6

CDR3: CASSLGLAIFEQFF
J: TRBJ2-1
V: TRBV7-2

CDR3: CASSFIPRNLMGEQYF
J: TRBJ2-7
V: TRBV27

CDR3: CATSKDNYGYTF
J: TRBJ1-2
V: TRBV15

CDR3: CASSEWDRGQQYF
J: TRBJ2-7
V: TRBV10-2

CDR3: CASSEWDLSGVYNEQFF
J: TRBJ2-1
V: TRBV2

CDR3: CASRAGTGDEKLFF
J: TRBJ1-4
V: TRBV4-2

CDR3: CASSLAGESTDTQYF
J: TRBJ2-3
V: TRBV18

CDR3: CASSAGTSGYEQYF
J: TRBJ2-7
V: TRBV28

CDR3: CASSPTLAGGPKNTGELFF
J: TRBJ2-2
V: TRBV5-1

CDR3: CASSSISGGNTGELFF
J: TRBJ2-2
V: TRBV7-9

CDR3: CASKRGTPPYEQYF
J: TRBJ2-7
V: TRBV25-1

CDR3: CATRRPTGTQYF
J: TRBJ2-3
V: TRBV27

CDR3: CASSQDVRVPYEQYF
J: TRBJ2-7
V: TRBV4-3

CDR3: CASSDGHSGANVLTF
J: TRBJ2-6
V: TRBV6-4

CDR3: CASSLGTEPEAFF
J: TRBJ1-1
V: TRBV7-6

CDR3: CASSISGGGTEAFF
J: TRBJ1-1
V: TRBV5-1

CDR3: CASSLAWDYEQYF
J: TRBJ2-7
V: TRBV4-1

CDR3: CASSSPRASGTTTDTQYF
J: TRBJ2-3
V: TRBV7-8

CDR3: CASSEFPGQGDHEQYF
J: TRBJ2-7
V: TRBV2

CDR3: CASSLKGLGQYF
J: TRBJ2-3
V: TRBV5-1

CDR3: CSDGALRAGEQYF
J: TRBJ2-7
V: TRBV29-1